This is a list of T cell receptor beta chains from one sample in a study of T cells in Graves' hyperthyroidism and ophthalmopathy. TCRdb reprocessed the multiplex PCR reads with MiXCR, giving one entry per CDR3 protein. The data contain about 500,000 distinct CDR3 sequences, roughly a sixth of them singletons. Sequenced input: blood. These receptors were collected from a woman aged 18-30 years with Graves' hyperthyroidism. The CDR3 runs from the conserved cysteine through the conserved F or W. A D gene is named only where the DNA matches it firmly. Part of the rows lack a size; the others show once, few, many or a class for expanded clones.

D: .
V: TRBV27
size: many
J: TRBJ2-7
CDR3: CASSFTTGSYEQYF
DNA: TGTGCCAGCAGTTTCACTACAGGGTCCTACGAGCAGTACTTC

D: TRBD1
V: TRBV20-1
size: .
J: TRBJ1-1
CDR3: CSARDRDGHTEAFF
DNA: TGCAGTGCTAGGGACAGGGACGGGCACACTGAAGCTTTCTTT

D: .
V: TRBV7-2
size: .
J: TRBJ1-6
CDR3: CASSPQGLQGHAPLHF
DNA: TGTGCCAGCAGCCCTCAGGGCTTGCAGGGACATGCACCCCTCCACTTT

D: TRBD1
V: TRBV6-1
size: many
J: TRBJ1-2
CDR3: CASRETQGKGYTF
DNA: TGTGCCAGCAGAGAAACACAGGGGAAAGGCTACACCTTC

D: .
V: TRBV5-1
size: .
J: TRBJ1-4
CDR3: CASSLAQGSNEKLFF
DNA: TGCGCCAGCAGCTTGGCCCAGGGTTCTAATGAAAAACTGTTTTTT

D: .
V: TRBV27
size: .
J: TRBJ2-6
CDR3: CASSLLFARSGANVLTF
DNA: TGTGCCAGCAGTTTATTGTTCGCCCGTTCTGGGGCCAACGTCCTGACTTTC

D: TRBD1
V: TRBV3-1
size: .
J: TRBJ2-7
CDR3: CAGSPTGAEQYF
DNA: TGTGCCGGCAGCCCGACAGGGGCCGAGCAGTACTTC

D: TRBD2
V: TRBV30
size: few
J: TRBJ2-1
CDR3: CAWSGTSGRLWNEQFF
DNA: TGTGCCTGGAGCGGGACTAGCGGGAGGTTGTGGAATGAGCAGTTCTTC

D: TRBD1
V: TRBV2
size: many
J: TRBJ1-5
CDR3: CASTPDRRGPNQPQHF
DNA: TGTGCCAGCACTCCTGACCGAAGGGGGCCCAATCAGCCCCAGCATTTT

D: .
V: TRBV9
size: few
J: TRBJ2-7
CDR3: CASSVGQGNPYEQYF
DNA: TGTGCCAGCAGCGTAGGCCAGGGTAATCCCTACGAGCAGTACTTC

D: TRBD2
V: TRBV7-9
size: many
J: TRBJ2-1
CDR3: CASSWVAGDDNEQFF
DNA: TGTGCCAGCAGCTGGGTAGCGGGGGACGACAATGAGCAGTTCTTC

D: .
V: TRBV7-2
size: many
J: TRBJ2-7
CDR3: CASSWTTSYEQYF
DNA: TGTGCCAGCAGCTGGACTACCTCCTACGAGCAGTACTTC

D: .
V: TRBV11-3
size: .
J: TRBJ2-3
CDR3: CASSLPGGPRDTQYF
DNA: TGTGCCAGCAGCTTGCCGGGGGGCCCCAGGGATACGCAGTATTTT

D: .
V: TRBV7-2
size: .
J: TRBJ1-4
CDR3: CASGSLLRATNENLFF
DNA: TGTGCCAGCGGATCCCTATTGCGGGCAACTAATGAAAATCTGTTTTTT

D: TRBD1
V: TRBV12-3/TRBV12-4
size: .
J: TRBJ1-1
CDR3: CASSLAGQFGTEAFF
DNA: TGTGCCAGCAGTTTAGCGGGACAGTTTGGCACTGAAGCTTTCTTT

D: .
V: TRBV11-1
size: many
J: TRBJ2-1
CDR3: CASSFTQPQYNEQFF
DNA: TGTGCCAGCAGCTTTACACAGCCCCAATACAATGAGCAGTTCTTC

D: .
V: TRBV2
size: few
J: TRBJ2-4
CDR3: CASSEIAAGKNIQYF
DNA: TGTGCCAGCAGTGAAATCGCGGCGGGCAAAAACATTCAGTACTTC

D: .
V: TRBV19
size: few
J: TRBJ1-4
CDR3: CASSIQGTLNEKLFF
DNA: TGTGCCAGTAGTATCCAGGGGACCTTAAATGAAAAACTGTTTTTT

D: .
V: TRBV19
size: few
J: TRBJ2-7
CDR3: CASSIAHQVTYEQYF
DNA: TGTGCCAGTAGTATAGCCCACCAGGTGACCTACGAGCAGTACTTC

D: .
V: TRBV7-2
size: many
J: TRBJ1-2
CDR3: CASSLVGSGYTF
DNA: TGTGCCAGCAGCTTGGTGGGTTCTGGCTACACCTTC

D: .
V: TRBV15
size: .
J: TRBJ1-6
CDR3: CATSRVQGLNSPLHF
DNA: TGTGCCACCAGCAGAGTCCAGGGATTAAATTCACCCCTCCACTTT

D: TRBD1
V: TRBV6-9
size: .
J: TRBJ1-4
CDR3: CASSSTKDRDRRSEKLFF
DNA: TGTGCCAGCAGTTCCACCAAAGACCGGGACAGGAGGTCCGAAAAACTGTTTTTT

D: .
V: TRBV30
size: .
J: TRBJ2-7
CDR3: CAWSGLSPSYEQYF
DNA: TGTGCCTGGAGTGGGTTGAGCCCCTCCTACGAGCAGTACTTC

D: TRBD2
V: TRBV6-1
size: .
J: TRBJ2-5
CDR3: CASSDVAGVYETQYF
DNA: TGTGCCAGCAGTGACGTTGCGGGGGTTTATGAGACCCAGTACTTC

D: TRBD2
V: TRBV12-3/TRBV12-4
size: many
J: TRBJ2-1
CDR3: CASSMKRGDRYNEQFF
DNA: TGTGCCAGCAGCATGAAGCGGGGGGATAGATACAATGAGCAGTTCTTC

D: TRBD1
V: TRBV15
size: few
J: TRBJ1-4
CDR3: CATSRDRGRNEKLFF
DNA: TGTGCCACCAGCAGAGACAGGGGGCGTAATGAAAAACTGTTTTTT

D: .
V: TRBV14
size: .
J: TRBJ2-7
CDR3: CASSQVKVGEQYF
DNA: TGTGCCAGCAGCCAAGTGAAGGTTGGCGAGCAGTACTTC

D: .
V: TRBV12-3/TRBV12-4
size: many
J: TRBJ2-2
CDR3: CASSGQFYLTGELFF
DNA: TGTGCCAGCAGTGGACAGTTCTACCTAACCGGGGAGCTGTTTTTT

D: .
V: TRBV12-3/TRBV12-4
size: many
J: TRBJ2-5
CDR3: CASSFDSYQETQYF
DNA: TGTGCCAGCAGTTTCGACAGCTACCAAGAGACCCAGTACTTC

D: TRBD2
V: TRBV7-2
size: .
J: TRBJ2-1
CDR3: CASSLVSGLAEQNEQFF
DNA: TGTGCCAGCAGCTTAGTCTCGGGACTAGCGGAGCAAAATGAGCAGTTCTTC

D: .
V: TRBV29-1
size: .
J: TRBJ2-3
CDR3: CSATGTGQYF
DNA: TGCAGCGCAACCGGGACCGGGCAGTATTTT

D: .
V: TRBV6-1
size: many
J: TRBJ2-7
CDR3: CASSPDGSSYEQYF
DNA: TGTGCCAGCAGTCCGGACGGTAGCTCCTACGAGCAGTACTTC

D: TRBD1
V: TRBV5-1
size: .
J: TRBJ2-1
CDR3: CASSLASRGQGMEQFF
DNA: TGCGCCAGCAGCTTGGCCTCTAGGGGACAGGGGATGGAGCAGTTCTTC

D: TRBD1
V: TRBV28
size: many
J: TRBJ2-5
CDR3: CASSLPGQGGETQYF
DNA: TGTGCCAGCAGTTTACCGGGACAGGGAGGAGAGACCCAGTACTTC

D: TRBD1
V: TRBV13
size: few
J: TRBJ1-2
CDR3: CASSDQGQGNYGYTF
DNA: TGTGCCAGCAGCGACCAGGGACAGGGGAACTATGGCTACACCTTC

D: TRBD1
V: TRBV6-1
size: many
J: TRBJ2-7
CDR3: CASSQSHRGAYEQYF
DNA: TGTGCCAGCAGTCAAAGCCACAGGGGGGCCTACGAGCAGTACTTC

D: .
V: TRBV15
size: few
J: TRBJ2-7
CDR3: CATSRDQGSYEQYF
DNA: TGTGCCACCAGCAGAGATCAGGGCTCCTACGAGCAGTACTTC

D: TRBD1
V: TRBV11-2
size: many
J: TRBJ2-7
CDR3: CASSSTGTGTYEQYF
DNA: TGTGCCAGCAGTTCTACCGGGACAGGGACCTACGAGCAGTACTTC

D: .
V: TRBV20-1
size: many
J: TRBJ2-3
CDR3: CSATGSPGSTDTQYF
DNA: TGCAGTGCTACCGGGTCCCCCGGCAGCACAGATACGCAGTATTTT

D: .
V: TRBV2
size: many
J: TRBJ1-5
CDR3: CASKAEGMGPQHF
DNA: TGTGCCAGCAAAGCCGAAGGGATGGGGCCCCAGCATTTT

D: .
V: TRBV6-5
size: few
J: TRBJ2-3
CDR3: CASSYSPGTSFGTDTQYF
DNA: TGTGCCAGCAGTTACTCGCCCGGGACAAGCTTTGGCACAGATACGCAGTATTTT

D: .
V: TRBV14
size: .
J: TRBJ2-1
CDR3: CASSQDSQRVYNEQFF
DNA: TGTGCCAGCAGCCAAGATAGCCAGCGAGTATACAATGAGCAGTTCTTC

D: .
V: TRBV28
size: many
J: TRBJ1-2
CDR3: CASSLYGSPSYGGYTF
DNA: TGTGCCAGCAGTTTGTATGGTAGCCCCAGCTATGGTGGCTACACCTTC

D: .
V: TRBV6-1
size: few
J: TRBJ2-7
CDR3: CASRTPGDYEQYF
DNA: TGTGCCAGCAGGACCCCAGGCGACTACGAGCAGTACTTC

D: TRBD1
V: TRBV5-1
size: many
J: TRBJ1-1
CDR3: CASSRTGGNTEAFF
DNA: TGCGCCAGCAGCCGGACAGGGGGTAACACTGAAGCTTTCTTT

D: TRBD2
V: TRBV12-3/TRBV12-4
size: many
J: TRBJ2-5
CDR3: CASSHRRTSGGETQYF
DNA: TGTGCCAGCAGTCACCGACGGACTAGCGGGGGGGAGACCCAGTACTTC

D: TRBD1
V: TRBV5-1
size: few
J: TRBJ2-1
CDR3: CASSLEQGARSNEQFF
DNA: TGCGCCAGCAGCTTGGAACAGGGGGCACGGAGCAATGAGCAGTTCTTC

D: TRBD1
V: TRBV20-1
size: few
J: TRBJ2-5
CDR3: CSAPDRAGTNPNIETQYF
DNA: TGCAGTGCACCCGACAGGGCAGGGACGAACCCAAATATAGAGACCCAGTACTTC

D: .
V: TRBV12-3/TRBV12-4
size: .
J: TRBJ1-2
CDR3: CASSSSLTQGRGYTF
DNA: TGTGCCAGCAGTTCCTCATTAACGCAAGGGAGAGGCTACACCTTC

D: .
V: TRBV5-1
size: many
J: TRBJ1-1
CDR3: CASSLGEEGRAHTEAFF
DNA: TGCGCCAGCAGCTTGGGTGAAGAAGGCCGGGCCCACACTGAAGCTTTCTTT

D: .
V: TRBV6-1
size: many
J: TRBJ2-5
CDR3: CASSSRVFEETQYF
DNA: TGTGCCAGCAGCAGCCGGGTCTTTGAGGAGACCCAGTACTTC

D: .
V: TRBV2
size: many
J: TRBJ2-3
CDR3: CASSDWLSTDTQYF
DNA: TGTGCCAGCTCCGACTGGCTCTCCACAGATACGCAGTATTTT

D: .
V: TRBV28
size: few
J: TRBJ1-1
CDR3: CASSSAQGGFTEAFF
DNA: TGTGCCAGCAGTTCCGCCCAAGGAGGATTCACTGAAGCTTTCTTT

D: .
V: TRBV5-1
size: few
J: TRBJ1-6
CDR3: CASSYFDGGINSPLHF
DNA: TGCGCCAGCAGCTATTTCGACGGGGGGATTAATTCACCCCTCCACTTT

D: TRBD1
V: TRBV12-3/TRBV12-4
size: many
J: TRBJ2-3
CDR3: CASSLVGQGADTQYF
DNA: TGTGCCAGCAGTTTAGTGGGACAGGGGGCTGATACGCAGTATTTT